Listed here are 10 T cell receptor beta chains from one sample, sequenced in a study of cytomegalovirus exposure and HLA in healthy donors. Primers included in the PCR were 60 Vbeta and 13 Jbeta primers. TCRdb keeps only in-frame clones here, not all; method: immunoSEQ multiplex PCR. The table shows about 140,000 clones, with approximately 80% occurring only once. Sequences were obtained from PBMCs. The receptors were sampled from a male donor in good health and CMV-seropositive.

This clone was observed a handful of times. The chain employs TRBV5-8 and TRBJ2-1, with a tentative D call TRBD1 (6 bases). The germline V gene has CDR1 SGHTS and CDR2 YDEGEE. The V and J ends lost 2 bases and 9 bases respectively, with 6 bases between them. The CDR3 loop spans 11 amino acids. DNA for the CDR3: TGTGCCAGCAGCTTCAGGGGTGAGCAGTTCTTC. It yields the protein CASSFRGEQFF.

The chain employs TRBV27 and TRBJ2-7; the match to TRBD1 covers 12 bases. From germline, CDR1 is MNHEY and CDR2 SMNVEV (reference sequence). V lost 5 bases, J lost 4 bases, and 3 bases stayed unmatched. This CDR3 has 14 amino acids. CDR3 in amino acids: CASSRDRGRYEQYF. Here the CDR3 DNA reads TGTGCCAGCAGTCGGGACAGGGGGCGATACGAGCAGTACTTC.

In DNA form, the CDR3 reads TGTGCCAGCAGTTACTCGTGGACAGTGGGAAACACCATATATTTT. The encoded protein is CASSYSWTVGNTIYF. V is TRBV6-5 and J is TRBJ1-3; possibly TRBD1 for D (6 bases). CDR1 MNHEY and CDR2 SVGAGI come from the germline V gene. Deletions cut 0 bases from V and 4 bases from J, with 10 bases between. The CDR3 is made up of 15 amino acids.

V is TRBV27 and J is TRBJ2-1; D unclear. Germline values: CDR1 MNHEY, CDR2 SMNVEV (reference sequence). CDR3 size: 11 residues. V lost 7 bases and J 9 bases, leaving 10 bases between the germline ends. CDR3 DNA sequence: TGTGCCAGCAAATCCAGAGGTGAGCAGTTCTTC. Its protein product is CASKSRGEQFF.

This chain links TRBV5-6 with TRBJ2-5, with D possibly TRBD1 on 6 matching bases. Between the trimmed V and J ends, which lost 4 bases and 1 base, there was a span of 14 bases. Germline lookup yields CDR1 SGHDT and CDR2 YYEEEE. This CDR3 spans 15 amino acids. As DNA, the CDR3 is TGTGCCAGCAGCGCATGGACAGCCCTCCAAGAGACCCAGTACTTC. It yields the protein CASSAWTALQETQYF.

The genes are TRBV6-4 and TRBJ1-5; 7 nucleotides line up with TRBD1. This CDR3 is built from 16 residues. The germline CDR1 and CDR2 sequences are MRHNA and SNTAGT. The J segment lost 2 bases and the V segment lost 0 bases, leaving 4 bases of the junction unmatched. The CDR3 loop reads CASSDSGDSCNQPQHF. The CDR3 nucleotides are TGTGCCAGCAGTGACTCAGGGGACAGCTGCAATCAGCCCCAGCATTTT.

The rearrangement links TRBV19 to TRBJ1-5, with D possibly matching TRBD1 (5 bases). The germline V gene encodes CDR1 LNHDA and CDR2 SQIVND (reference sequence). The CDR3 has 16 residues. V lost 3 bases to trimming and J lost 4 bases, with 16 bases between them. Here the CDR3 reads CASSIVGGMGNQPQHF. The DNA for the CDR3 is TGTGCCAGTAGTATTGTCGGGGGTATGGGTAATCAGCCCCAGCATTTT.

Worth noting for this clone: At one end, the junction sequence differs from germline, possibly due to a read error. V and J are TRBV7-9 and TRBJ2-7, with 8 nucleotides matching TRBD1. The CDR3 sequence is 17 residues long. Germline loops: CDR1 SEHNR, CDR2 FQNEAQ (reference sequence). CDR3 sequence: CSSSLSNLADRAYEQYF. The CDR3 nucleotides are TGTTCCAGCAGCTTAAGTAACTTGGCGGACAGGGCCTACGAGCAGTACTTC.

The CDR3 DNA reads as TGTGCCAGCAGCTTATCACGGACAGGGAACCTGTCCTACGAGCAGTACTTC. It is translated as CASSLSRTGNLSYEQYF. The chain employs TRBV7-6 and TRBJ2-5; 8 nucleotides line up with TRBD1. The end of the DNA fits TRBJ2-7 better, so the J call may be wrong. CDR1 and CDR2 from the germline V gene are SGHVS and FNYEAQ. The CDR3 runs to 17 residues.

This clone was detected only a few times. This rearrangement joins TRBV7-6 to TRBJ2-5, with a tentative D call TRBD1 (5 bases). The assigned J gene may be wrong: the sequence end matches TRBJ2-7 better. The CDR3 extends over 14 amino acids. Germline-derived CDR1 and CDR2 are SGHVS and FNYEAQ. CDR3 protein: CASSLRGQTYEQYF. CDR3 DNA sequence: TGTGCCAGCAGCTTAAGGGGCCAGACCTACGAGCAGTACTTC.